This T cell receptor beta chain was documented in a study of control samples from healthy donors and cancer patients (TCRdb year 2020). Concerning this clone: What antigen it recognizes has not been identified. No per-base quality is available; no much larger clone lies one base away.

Receptor libraries were prepared by the immunoSEQ multiplex PCR assay. TCRdb holds this immuneACCESS table with in-frame rearrangements only. Some clones are missing; in checked studies, unresolved V genes explain under half, and the rest has no known cause. A total of fewer than 200,000 clones appear in this sample, roughly 89% of them only once. The ten most abundant clones make up over 1.1% of the sample. Measured from the cysteine to the phenylalanine, the CDR3 is 13 residues long. Solely the CDR3 DNA is kept, with 39 bases framed from the first base. Cut back by 2 bases and 7 bases, the V and J ends lie 11 bases apart. The germline V gene (reference sequence) gives CDR1 as MNHNY and CDR2 as SVGAGI.

The chain is encoded by TRBV6-6 joined to TRBJ1-1; the best D guess is TRBD1, with 6 bases matching. This clonotype was obtained from a woman in her fifties or sixties in good health. Sequenced sample: blood. CDR3 sequence: CASSYKGGFEAFF. In nucleotides, the sequence is TGTGCCAGCAGTTACAAGGGGGGCTTTGAAGCTTTCTTT.